This T cell receptor beta chain was obtained from a study of identical twins. Whole-study findings and limits: Cross-sectional statistics, not tracking of the same donors, supported the conclusions.

For this clonotype: Antigen unknown.

Healthy Caucasians made up all donors. MiXCR, run by TCRdb on the 5' RACE reads, gives a single entry per CDR3 protein. The table shows some 900,000 distinct CDR3 sequences, with 9% to 15% occurring only once. CDR1 and CDR2 from the germline V gene are LGHNA and YNFKEQ. This CDR3 is 17 amino acids long. V was clipped by 7 bases and J by 0 bases, with 20 bases between them. This same sample was also taken into another study, of yellow fever vaccine responses in identical twins.

The sequenced sample was PBMCs. The sequence came from a woman younger than 30 in good health. The gene calls are TRBV4-2 and TRBJ2-3; tentative D call: TRBD1 (6 bases). CDR3 DNA sequence: TGTGCCAGCACATTCGAGACAGGACTTTCTAGCACAGATACGCAGTATTTT. This gives the protein CASTFETGLSSTDTQYF.